The 30 T cell receptor beta chains below come from one sample, sequenced in a study of patients and donors after allogeneic stem cell transplantation. TCRdb fed the RT-PCR reads into MiXCR, producing one record per CDR3 protein. The sample gives around 150,000 distinct CDR3 sequences, over 25% of which show up once; 3.2% is in the top ten. Sequenced sample: blood, either unsorted or a sorted T cell fraction (not recorded which). The receptors were gathered from a human donor who was either an allogeneic HSCT recipient or a stem cell or donor lymphocyte infusion donor (not recorded which). It is not recorded whose cells these are; they may come from a transplant donor.

The chain is built from TRBV7-6 and TRBJ2-1; 7 bases map to TRBD2. Losses at the gene ends were 1 base for V and 8 bases for J; bases not matched to a gene: 5. Germline V gives CDR1 SGHVS, CDR2 FNYEAQ. The CDR3 spans 14 residues. CDR3 sequence reads: CASSLELALDEQFF. The CDR3 nucleotides read TGTGCCAGCAGCTTAGAACTAGCGCTCGATGAGCAGTTCTTC.

The rearrangement links TRBV6-2 or TRBV6-3 to TRBJ2-3; D remains ambiguous. The germline V and J ends were trimmed by 6 bases and 2 bases, with 12 bases remaining between them. The CDR3 extends over 14 amino acids. Germline CDR1 is MNHEY and CDR2 is SVGEGT. CDR3 in amino acids: CASSERSPTDTQYF. The DNA of the CDR3 is TGTGCCAGCAGCGAGCGTTCACCCACAGATACGCAGTATTTT.

Regarding this clonotype: The junction departs from germline at one end; a sequencing error may be responsible. This sequence joins TRBV12-3 or TRBV12-4 and TRBJ1-1; weak D call: TRBD1 (5 bases). The CDR3 length is 13 residues. The CDR3 spells CASSFQGGTEASF. The CDR3, as DNA: TGTGCCAGCAGTTTCCAGGGAGGCACTGAAGCTTCCTTT.

Here the CDR3 reads CASSQDAGQGFSPLHF. The DNA for the CDR3 is TGTGCCAGCAGCCAAGACGCTGGACAGGGGTTCTCACCCCTCCACTTT. This chain joins TRBV4-2 and TRBJ1-6; 9 bases fit TRBD1. This CDR3 has 16 residues. Germline CDR1 is LGHNA and CDR2 is YNFKEQ. Trimming removed 0 bases from V and 10 bases from J; junction bases left unmatched: 7.

This clonotype was seen only a few times. This chain links TRBV29-1 with TRBJ2-7, with 8 positions matching TRBD1. Germline V CDR1 and CDR2: SQVTM, ANQGSEA. The junction had 5 bases not matched to a gene; V was cut back by 4 bases and J by 0 bases. This CDR3 contains 14 residues. The CDR3: CSVATGTGSYEQYF. For the CDR3, the DNA is TGCAGCGTTGCAACCGGGACAGGCTCCTACGAGCAGTACTTC.

The V and J genes are TRBV7-8 and TRBJ2-5; D might be TRBD1 (5 bases). With 1 base removed from V and 7 bases from J, the gap between germline ends came to 13 bases. Per germline, CDR1 SGHVS and CDR2 FQNEAQ. The CDR3 is made up of 14 amino acids. CDR3 residues: CASSLVAPRGTQYF. CDR3 sequence (DNA): TGTGCCAGCAGCTTAGTGGCCCCAAGGGGGACCCAGTACTTC.

The V gene is TRBV11-2, the J gene TRBJ2-3; D is unresolved. This CDR3 is built from 13 residues. V was shortened by 1 base and J by 6 bases, with 8 bases between the two germline ends. Germline CDR1 reads SGHAT; CDR2 reads FQNNGV. This chain's CDR3 is CASSLAGVDTQYF. The CDR3 DNA reads as TGTGCCAGCAGCTTAGCTGGGGTGGATACGCAGTATTTT.

With regard to this clonotype: A much bigger clone sits one base away, suggesting this may be a read error. The chain links TRBV6-5 to TRBJ1-2; D not certain. Looked up from germline, CDR1 is MNHEY and CDR2 is SVGAGI. This CDR3 comprises 14 residues. CDR3 in amino acids: CGSSYGIGHYGYTF. The CDR3 DNA follows: TGTGGCAGCAGTTATGGCATCGGCCACTATGGCTACACCTTC.

The rearrangement uses TRBV20-1 and TRBJ2-1; D perhaps matches TRBD2 (6 bases). Germline V gene lookup returns CDR1 DFQATT and CDR2 SNEGSKA (reference sequence). V was shortened by 6 bases and J by 8 bases, with 17 bases between the two germline ends. This CDR3 has 13 residues. The CDR3 protein is CSAAGLQVDEQFF. The CDR3 region has the DNA TGCAGTGCCGCGGGACTCCAAGTGGATGAGCAGTTCTTC.

This chain joins TRBV12-3 or TRBV12-4 and TRBJ2-2; D not resolved. This CDR3 comprises 13 residues. Trimming left V 6 bases short and J 5 bases short, with 10 bases between. Written as DNA, the CDR3 is TGTGCCAGCAGCATTCTTGAGACCGGGGAGCTGTTTTTT. This codes for CASSILETGELFF.

This chain links TRBV27 with TRBJ2-5; D is unresolved. The germline V gene has CDR1 MNHEY and CDR2 SMNVEV (reference sequence). V was cut by 5 bases and J by 4 bases, with 11 bases left in between. CDR3 length equals 13 residues. CDR3 DNA sequence: TGTGCCAGCAGTGCTGCTAGGAGAGAGACCCAGTACTTC. Its protein is CASSAARRETQYF.

The chain recombines TRBV9 with TRBJ2-4; D not certain. This CDR3 is built from 13 residues. V was trimmed by 3 bases and J by 3 bases, leaving 7 bases between them. The germline V gene has CDR1 SGDLS and CDR2 YYNGEE. DNA of the CDR3: TGTGCCAGCAGCGGACCGGGCAAAAACATTCAGTACTTC. Amino acid sequence: CASSGPGKNIQYF.

This clonotype was detected only a few times. The chain has TRBV7-2 and TRBJ1-5; D is possibly TRBD1 (5 bases). V was cut by 0 bases and J by 9 bases, with 9 bases left in between. The CDR3 loop spans 13 amino acids. Germline V gene sequence: CDR1 SGHTA, CDR2 FQGNSA. CDR3 amino acids: CASSLAKGTPQHF. The CDR3 DNA reads as TGTGCCAGCAGCTTAGCGAAGGGGACGCCCCAGCATTTT.

The chain recombines TRBV7-9 with TRBJ2-7; TRBD1 or TRBD2 may be the D gene (5 bases each). V dropped 5 bases and J dropped 2 bases, with 10 bases sitting between them. CDR3 size: 13 residues. Germline CDR1 and CDR2: SEHNR and FQNEAQ (reference sequence). DNA for the CDR3: TGTGCCAGCAGCCGGGACGGCACCTACGAGCAGTACTTC. Its protein product is CASSRDGTYEQYF.

J is TRBJ2-7 and V is TRBV18; D call uncertain. Germline lookup yields CDR1 KGHSH and CDR2 LQKENI. The CDR3 extends over 14 amino acids. Trimming pared 1 base from V and 5 bases from J, leaving 12 bases between. CDR3 DNA: TGTGCCAGCTCACCACAATCAGAATCCCACGAGCAGTACTTC. Amino acids: CASSPQSESHEQYF.

This clonotype was seen more than once but under ten times. In nucleotides, the CDR3 is TGTGCCAGCAGCACAGGGTTTAAGGGGACCCAGTACTTC. It yields the protein CASSTGFKGTQYF. The V and J genes are TRBV25-1 and TRBJ2-5; D might be TRBD1 (6 bases). Germline V gene sequence: CDR1 MGHDK, CDR2 SYGVNS. The CDR3 consists of 13 residues. V shed 6 bases and J shed 7 bases, with 15 bases lying between them.

This clonotype came up many times. The chain recombines TRBV5-6 with TRBJ1-4; 10 nucleotides align to TRBD1. Unmatched junction bases numbered 13, after V lost 5 bases and J lost 6 bases. CDR1 and CDR2 (germline): SGHDT, YYEEEE. This CDR3 contains 17 residues. CDR3 sequence reads: CASSRDRGNFVDEKLFF. In DNA, the CDR3 is TGTGCCAGCAGTCGGGACAGGGGAAATTTTGTCGATGAAAAACTGTTTTTT.

The chain couples TRBV12-3 or TRBV12-4 to TRBJ2-3; D might be TRBD2 (5 bases). V was clipped by 5 bases and J by 1 base, with 10 bases between them. This CDR3 has 14 amino acids. The CDR3 loop reads CASSPRGGTDTQYF. CDR3 nucleotide sequence: TGTGCCAGCAGTCCCCGGGGAGGCACAGATACGCAGTATTTT.

This clonotype was observed a handful of times. CDR3 nucleotide sequence: TGCGCCAGCAGCTTTTTCGGGTCTCTACTCTACAATGAGCAGTTCTTC. Encoded protein: CASSFFGSLLYNEQFF. The V gene is TRBV5-1, the J gene TRBJ2-1; D remains unclear. V lost 2 bases to trimming and J lost 3 bases, with 15 bases between them. CDR3 length: 16 residues. Germline values: CDR1 SGHRS, CDR2 YFSETQ.

The count of this clonotype is one. This sequence joins TRBV2 and TRBJ2-7; D possibly corresponds to TRBD1 (6 bases). Looked up from germline, CDR1 is SNHLY and CDR2 is FYNNEI. CDR3 size: 13 residues. V lost 6 bases and J 1 base, leaving 10 bases between the germline ends. The chain's CDR3 is CASSRGQSYEQYF. The DNA for the CDR3 is TGTGCCAGCAGCCGCGGACAGTCCTACGAGCAGTACTTC.

This clonotype appeared a few times. The V gene is TRBV18, the J gene TRBJ1-2; D may be TRBD1 (6 bases). The CDR3 has 14 residues. CDR1 and CDR2 from the germline V gene are KGHSH and LQKENI. The V end lost 3 bases, the J end lost 8 bases, and 16 bases lay between the germline ends. CDR3 coding DNA: TGTGCCAGCTCACCCCAAACAGGGTATCAGGGCTACACCTTC. Its protein product is CASSPQTGYQGYTF.

In its sample, this clonotype was seen a few times. V gene TRBV10-3 combines with J gene TRBJ2-7, with a weak D call TRBD1 (6 bases). Germline V CDR1 and CDR2: ENHRY, SYGVKD. This CDR3 has 12 residues. Trimming took 2 bases from V and 9 from J, leaving 11 bases between them. In DNA, the CDR3 is TGTGCCATCAGTGAGACCACAGGGTGGCAGTACTTC. Translation: CAISETTGWQYF.

V gene TRBV6-6 combines with J gene TRBJ1-2; D gene ambiguous. The CDR3 consists of 10 residues. The germline V gene has CDR1 MNHNY and CDR2 SVGAGI (reference sequence). The V end lost 8 bases, the J end lost 10 bases, and 11 bases lay between the germline ends. The CDR3 bases are TGTGCCAGCTTATTAGGGCACTACACCTTC. Translation gives CASLLGHYTF.

This rearrangement joins TRBV20-1 to TRBJ2-7; maybe TRBD1 (5 bases). In germline, CDR1 is DFQATT, CDR2 SNEGSKA (reference sequence). Trimming pared 3 bases from V and 0 bases from J, leaving 9 bases between. CDR3 size: 13 residues. CDR3 amino acids: CSASGAASYEQYF. The DNA of the CDR3 is TGCAGTGCTAGTGGGGCAGCCTCCTACGAGCAGTACTTC.

This rearrangement joins TRBV7-2 to TRBJ1-5; no reliable D call. The CDR3 sequence is 16 residues long. V dropped 5 bases and J dropped 4 bases, with 18 bases sitting between them. Germline CDR1 and CDR2: SGHTA and FQGNSA. The CDR3 region has the DNA TGTGCCAGCAGCCTGTATTTAGGACGTGCAAATCAGCCCCAGCATTTT. It translates to CASSLYLGRANQPQHF. The full variable domain, completed using reference TRBV7-2 and TRBJ1-5, is GAGVSQSPSNKVTEKGKDVELRCDPISGHTALYWYRQSLGQGLEFLIYFQGNSAPDKSGLPSDRFSAERTGGSVSTLTIQRTQQEDSAVYLCASSLYLGRANQPQHFGDGTRLSIL.

This clonotype occurred many times. The chain links TRBV12-3 or TRBV12-4 to TRBJ1-6; D is possibly TRBD1 (5 bases). V was cut by 3 bases and J by 4 bases, with 10 bases left in between. This CDR3 comprises 15 residues. CDR3 sequence (DNA): TGTGCCAGCAGTTTCAATGGGGGGTATAATTCACCCCTCCACTTT. Residues: CASSFNGGYNSPLHF.

Here the CDR3 DNA reads TGCAGCGTTGAGGGGGGGACCTACGAGCAGTACTTC. This gives the protein CSVEGGTYEQYF. J is TRBJ2-7 and V is TRBV29-1, with 7 bases fitting TRBD2. After removal of 3 bases from V and 2 bases from J, the junction contained 1 base not matched to a gene. CDR3 length: 12 amino acids. Looked up from germline, CDR1 is SQVTM and CDR2 is ANQGSEA.

The chain carries TRBV20-1 and TRBJ1-5; D might be TRBD1 (6 bases). With 2 bases removed from V and 3 bases from J, the gap between germline ends came to 14 bases. Germline V gene sequence: CDR1 DFQATT, CDR2 SNEGSKA (reference sequence). The CDR3 runs 15 residues. CDR3 sequence reads: CSARPRGPLNQPQHF. The DNA for the CDR3 is TGCAGTGCTAGACCCCGGGGGCCCCTCAATCAGCCCCAGCATTTT.

A few counts support this clonotype. The chain recombines TRBV7-9 with TRBJ1-1; no firm D call. CDR3 size: 11 residues. Trimming cost V 4 bases and J 8 bases, with 8 bases left between them. CDR1 and CDR2 from the germline V gene are SEHNR and FQNEAQ (reference sequence). CDR3 DNA: TGTGCCAGCAGCTCCCAGAGAGAAGCTTTCTTT. Translated, it gives CASSSQREAFF. Looking up the rest from reference TRBV7-9 and TRBJ1-1 gives the full variable domain: DTGVSQNPRHKITKRGQNVTFRCDPISEHNRLYWYRQTLGQGPEFLTYFQNEAQLEKSRLLSDRFSAERPKGSFSTLEIQRTEQGDSAMYLCASSSQREAFFGQGTRLTVV.

The chain is built from TRBV12-3 or TRBV12-4 and TRBJ2-7; a weak D match, TRBD1 (6 bases). The length of the CDR3 is 11 residues. Trimming removed 4 bases from V and 6 bases from J, with 7 bases in between. The chain's CDR3 is CASSSGVEQYF. DNA of the CDR3: TGTGCCAGCAGTTCAGGGGTCGAGCAGTACTTC.